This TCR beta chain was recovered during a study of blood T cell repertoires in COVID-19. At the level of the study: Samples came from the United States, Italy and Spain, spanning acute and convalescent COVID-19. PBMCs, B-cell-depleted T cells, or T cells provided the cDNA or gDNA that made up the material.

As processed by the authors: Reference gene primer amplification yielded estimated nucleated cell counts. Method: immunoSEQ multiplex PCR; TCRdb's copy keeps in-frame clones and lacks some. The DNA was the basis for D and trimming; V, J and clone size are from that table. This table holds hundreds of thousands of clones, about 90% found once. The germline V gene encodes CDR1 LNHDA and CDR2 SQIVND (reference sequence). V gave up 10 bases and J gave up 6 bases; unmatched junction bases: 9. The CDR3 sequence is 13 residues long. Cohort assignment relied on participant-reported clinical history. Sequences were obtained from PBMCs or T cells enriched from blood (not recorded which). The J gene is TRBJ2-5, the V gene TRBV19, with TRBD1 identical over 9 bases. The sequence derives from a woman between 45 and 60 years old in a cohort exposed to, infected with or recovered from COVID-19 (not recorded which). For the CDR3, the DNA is TGTGCCACCTCAAGGACAGGGGAAAAGACCCAGTACTTC. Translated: CATSRTGEKTQYF. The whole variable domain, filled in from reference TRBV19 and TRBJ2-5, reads DGGITQSPKYLFRKEGQNVTLSCEQNLNHDAMYWYRQDPGQGLRLIYYSQIVNDFQKGDIAEGYSVSREKKESFPLTVTSAQKNPTAFYLCATSRTGEKTQYFGPGTRLLVL.